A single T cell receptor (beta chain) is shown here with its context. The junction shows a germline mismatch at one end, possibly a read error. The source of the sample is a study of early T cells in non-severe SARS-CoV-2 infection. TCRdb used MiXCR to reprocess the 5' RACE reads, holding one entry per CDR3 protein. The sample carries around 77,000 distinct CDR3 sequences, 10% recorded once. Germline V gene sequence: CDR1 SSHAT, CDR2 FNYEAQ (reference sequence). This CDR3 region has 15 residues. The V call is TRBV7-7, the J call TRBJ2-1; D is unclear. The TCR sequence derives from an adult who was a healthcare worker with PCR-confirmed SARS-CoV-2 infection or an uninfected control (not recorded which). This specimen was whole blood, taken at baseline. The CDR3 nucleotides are TGTGCTAGCAGCTTAGGACGGTCCCTTTACAATGAGCAGTTCTTC. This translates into CASSLGRSLYNEQFF.